This T cell receptor beta chain was sequenced for a study of Graves' ophthalmopathy and Graves' hyperthyroidism. CDR3 regions of TCR beta were amplified from RNA transcripts. The first round was an RT-PCR with HTBI primers, and the second round was a multiplex PCR. One entry per CDR3 protein, called by TCRdb with MiXCR from the multiplex PCR reads. Of under 250,000 distinct CDR3 sequences in the sample, approximately 29% were seen once. Study-wide results and limits: Most expanded thyroid clonotypes above 0.001 frequency also appeared in blood.

About this clonotype: Its antigen is not known.

Germline CDR1 reads SGHTA; CDR2 reads FQGNSA. The V gene end was trimmed by 1 base and the J gene end by 6 bases; junction bases not matched to a gene: 4. The CDR3 runs to 15 residues. The chain links TRBV7-2 to TRBJ2-4; 9 nucleotides match TRBD2. The sample comprised peripheral blood. This TCR derives from a man between 50 and 59 years old with Graves' ophthalmopathy. CDR3 in amino acids: CASSLGVAGVNIQYF. The CDR3 nucleotides are TGTGCCAGCAGCTTAGGGGTAGCGGGAGTAAACATTCAGTACTTC.